These 26 T cell receptor beta chains were sequenced from one sample in a study of OX40 agonist ivuxolimab in advanced cancers. Generated by immunoSEQ multiplex PCR, the TCRdb table keeps only in-frame clones and is missing some. This sample has 15,000 to 20,000 clones, with 86% found just once. Here the sequenced sample was CD4+ or CD8+ T cells sorted from blood, taken in a trial of the OX40 agonist ivuxolimab. Source of these receptors: an adult with an advanced solid tumor such as melanoma, head and neck, liver or kidney cancer.

This chain uses TRBV7-3 with TRBJ2-3; 9 bases match TRBD2. V lost 4 bases to trimming and J lost 7 bases; unmatched junction nucleotides: 18. The germline V gene encodes CDR1 SGHTA and CDR2 FQGTGA. This CDR3 comprises 18 residues. CDR3 bases: TGTGCCAGCAGCTATAGCGGGAGCGCTACAAGATCTCACAATACGCAGTATTTT. It translates to CASSYSGSATRSHNTQYF.

The chain uses TRBV28 and TRBJ1-2; a possible D gene is TRBD1 (5 bases). Germline CDR1 is MDHEN and CDR2 is SYDVKM. V lost 6 bases and J lost 4, with 12 bases in between. The CDR3 contains 13 residues. This CDR3 is CASSSRVFYGYTF. In DNA, the CDR3 is TGTGCCAGCAGCTCCAGGGTATTCTATGGCTACACCTTC.

The V call is TRBV11-3, the J call TRBJ2-7; tentatively, D is TRBD2 (6 bases). CDR1 and CDR2 (germline): SGHNT, YENEEA. V was trimmed by 5 bases and J by 4 bases, leaving 15 bases between them. There are 14 residues in the CDR3. The CDR3 loop is CASSTARLGYEQYF. The CDR3 nucleotides are TGTGCCAGCAGCACAGCCCGACTAGGATACGAGCAGTACTTC.

This clone was counted once. The CDR3 DNA is TGTGCCAGCAGTTACTCAAGCGGACCAACCTACAATGAGCAGTTCTTC. It yields the protein CASSYSSGPTYNEQFF. This chain links TRBV6-5 with TRBJ2-1, with D possibly TRBD2 on 5 matching bases. V was pared by 0 bases and J by 2 bases, with 11 bases between. The V gene's germline CDR1 is MNHEY and CDR2 SVGAGI. CDR3 size: 16 residues.

This clone has a handful of counts. V and J are TRBV7-2 and TRBJ2-1; D unresolved. The CDR3 runs to 14 residues. Germline CDR1 and CDR2: SGHTA and FQGNSA. V shed 1 base and J shed 3 bases, with 7 bases lying between them. The CDR3 loop reads CASSLGSSYNEQFF. DNA of the CDR3: TGTGCCAGCAGCTTAGGGTCTAGCTACAATGAGCAGTTCTTC.

This chain links TRBV10-3 with TRBJ2-3; TRBD1 agrees at 9 bases. Trimming cost V 10 bases and J 5 bases; bases outside gene matches: 7. CDR1 is ENHRY, CDR2 SYGVKD, per germline. The CDR3 is 13 amino acids. DNA for the CDR3: TGTGCCACCCTCGGGACAGGGCGAGATACGCAGTATTTT. Its protein product is CATLGTGRDTQYF.

The chain joins TRBV6-1 to TRBJ2-7; D gene unclear. Germline values: CDR1 MNHNS, CDR2 SASEGT. The CDR3 runs to 13 residues. Between the trimmed V and J ends, which lost 7 bases and 3 bases, there was a span of 13 bases. For the CDR3, the DNA is TGTGCCAGCATTTTCCCGGGCAGCTACGAGCAGTACTTC. Amino acids: CASIFPGSYEQYF.

V and J are TRBV7-8 and TRBJ1-5; D not resolved. Germline CDR1 and CDR2: SGHVS and FQNEAQ. Trimming removed 3 bases from V and 2 bases from J, with 5 bases in between. The CDR3 sequence is 13 residues long. The CDR3 loop is CASSFAGNQPQHF. Written as DNA, the CDR3 is TGTGCCAGCAGCTTCGCGGGCAATCAGCCCCAGCATTTT.

The rearrangement uses TRBV19 and TRBJ1-5; TRBD1 matches 7 bases. CDR3 length: 13 residues. Germline CDR1 LNHDA, CDR2 SQIVND (reference sequence). Losses at the gene ends were 9 bases for V and 7 bases for J; bases not matched to a gene: 9. The CDR3 region has the DNA TGTGCCAGCCGGGACAGCTCTGGGCAGCCCCAGCATTTT. Protein sequence: CASRDSSGQPQHF. The full variable domain, with the rest looked up from reference TRBV19 and TRBJ1-5, is DGGITQSPKYLFRKEGQNVTLSCEQNLNHDAMYWYRQDPGQGLRLIYYSQIVNDFQKGDIAEGYSVSREKKESFPLTVTSAQKNPTAFYLCASRDSSGQPQHFGDGTRLSIL.

This chain links TRBV6-5 with TRBJ2-7; 13 bases map to TRBD2. Germline V lookup: CDR1 MNHEY, CDR2 SVGAGI. With V trimmed by 6 bases and J by 4 bases, 6 bases remained unmatched. The CDR3 extends over 15 amino acids. The CDR3 DNA sequence: TGTGCCAGCAGCCGAAGACTAGCGGGAGGTTACGAGCAGTACTTC. Translation: CASSRRLAGGYEQYF.

As concerns this clone: One end of the junction fails to match germline, which may point to a read error. V usage is TRBV4-2 and J usage is TRBJ2-1; D is uncertain. Germline V CDR1 and CDR2: LGHNA, YNFKEQ. The CDR3 totals 14 residues. CDR3 protein: CASSQETSNNEQFF. The CDR3 DNA follows: TGTGCCAGCAGCCAAGAGACCTCCAACAATGAGCAGTTCTTC.

The genes are TRBV6-5 and TRBJ2-6; D is unresolved. Germline V gene data show CDR1 as MNHEY and CDR2 as SVGAGI. This CDR3 spans 15 amino acids. Trimming stripped 2 bases from V and 2 bases from J, with 7 bases between. The CDR3 DNA reads TGTGCCAGCAGTTACCTTGGTGCTGGGGCCAACGTCCTGACTTTC. This translates into CASSYLGAGANVLTF.

The sample holds one count of this clone. CDR3 residues: CASSRDRGFSPLHF. CDR3 sequence (DNA): TGTGCCAGCAGCCGGGACAGGGGGTTTTCACCCCTCCACTTT. The rearrangement joins TRBV5-4 to TRBJ1-6; 11 bases are shared with TRBD1. V shed 4 bases and J 9 bases; nucleotides not matched to a gene: 3. The CDR3 length is 14 residues. Germline CDR1 reads SGHNT; CDR2 reads YYREEE (reference sequence).

This chain links TRBV4-2 with TRBJ2-1; 8 bases are a match to TRBD2. The germline V gene has CDR1 LGHNA and CDR2 YNFKEQ. The CDR3 sequence is 16 residues long. Unmatched junction bases numbered 5, after V lost 0 bases and J lost 4 bases. CDR3 region: CASSQDWSGGYNEQFF. DNA of the CDR3: TGTGCCAGCAGCCAAGATTGGAGCGGGGGTTACAATGAGCAGTTCTTC.

V is TRBV7-2 and J is TRBJ2-7, with TRBD2 matching 9 bases. The J segment lost 7 bases and the V segment lost 5 bases, leaving 12 bases of the junction unmatched. Looked up from germline, CDR1 is SGHTA and CDR2 is FQGNSA. There are 15 residues in the CDR3. As DNA, the CDR3 is TGTGCCAGCAGCCCGTCCTTAGCGGGGGCCGAAGAGCAGTACTTC. As protein: CASSPSLAGAEEQYF. Full variable domain (outside the CDR3, taken from reference TRBV7-2 and TRBJ2-7): GAGVSQSPSNKVTEKGKDVELRCDPISGHTALYWYRQSLGQGLEFLIYFQGNSAPDKSGLPSDRFSAERTGGSVSTLTIQRTQQEDSAVYLCASSPSLAGAEEQYFGPGTRLTVT.

The chain combines TRBV20-1 with TRBJ2-3; no clear D gene. This CDR3 has 11 residues. Trimming cost V 6 bases and J 4 bases, with 8 bases left between them. Germline V CDR1 and CDR2: DFQATT, SNEGSKA (reference sequence). CDR3 amino acids: CSALRPDTQYF. The CDR3, as DNA: TGCAGTGCCCTTAGACCAGATACGCAGTATTTT.

The genes are TRBV4-1 and TRBJ2-6; a possible D gene is TRBD2 (5 bases). V shed 0 bases and J shed 1 base, with 10 bases lying between them. CDR1 is MGHRA, CDR2 YSYEKL, per germline. The CDR3 consists of 17 residues. The CDR3 spells CASSQDVRGSGANVLTF. CDR3 sequence (DNA): TGCGCCAGCAGCCAAGACGTTCGGGGATCTGGGGCCAACGTCCTGACTTTC.

CDR3 residues: CASSAEGGPRARGELFF. As DNA, the CDR3 is TGTGCCAGCAGTGCCGAAGGGGGACCCAGGGCGCGCGGGGAGCTGTTTTTT. V and J are TRBV2 and TRBJ2-2, with a weak D call TRBD1 (6 bases). CDR3 length equals 17 residues. The germline V and J ends were trimmed by 4 bases and 7 bases, with 22 bases remaining between them. Germline V CDR1 and CDR2: SNHLY, FYNNEI.

The V gene is TRBV7-2, the J gene TRBJ2-5; 10 positions agree with TRBD2. This CDR3 is built from 16 residues. V lost 3 bases, J lost 1 base, and 5 bases stayed unmatched. Germline assignment: CDR1 SGHTA and CDR2 FQGNSA. The CDR3 region has the DNA TGTGCCAGCAGCTTGAGCGGGAGGGGGCCCCAAGAGACCCAGTACTTC. It specifies CASSLSGRGPQETQYF.

V and J are TRBV30 and TRBJ1-2; D may be TRBD1 (6 bases). The CDR3 loop spans 13 amino acids. Germline loops: CDR1 GTSNPN, CDR2 SVGIG (reference sequence). Between the trimmed V and J ends, which lost 2 bases and 6 bases, there was a span of 13 bases. CDR3 loop: CAWSRQEGDGYTF. In nucleotides, the CDR3 is TGTGCCTGGAGTAGGCAGGAGGGGGATGGCTACACCTTC.

This chain links TRBV21-1 with TRBJ2-6. TRBV21-1 represents a pseudogene. The CDR3 extends over 17 amino acids. CDR3 in amino acids: CASIPFGRNSGANVLTF. CDR3 sequence (DNA): TGTGCCAGCATCCCATTCGGCCGAAACTCTGGGGCCAACGTCCTGACTTTC.

This chain uses TRBV28 with TRBJ2-7; unclear D gene. Germline CDR1 is MDHEN and CDR2 is SYDVKM. The CDR3 extends over 11 amino acids. V was pared by 2 bases and J by 3 bases, with 2 bases between. The CDR3 reads CASSLHYEQYF. The DNA of the CDR3 is TGTGCCAGCAGTTTACACTACGAGCAGTACTTC. The variable domain in full, completed from reference TRBV28 and TRBJ2-7, reads DVKVTQSSRYLVKRTGEKVFLECVQDMDHENMFWYRQDPGLGLRLIYFSYDVKMKEKGDIPEGYSVSREKKERFSLILESASTNQTSMYLCASSLHYEQYFGPGTRLTVT.

This rearrangement joins TRBV7-9 to TRBJ1-1; 10 bases agree with TRBD1. The CDR3 loop spans 15 amino acids. After removal of 1 base from V and 8 bases from J, the junction contained 7 bases not matched to a gene. In germline, CDR1 is SEHNR, CDR2 FQNEAQ (reference sequence). This chain's CDR3 is CASSLGDRGRSEAFF. The CDR3 DNA follows: TGTGCCAGCAGCTTAGGGGACAGGGGTCGGTCCGAAGCTTTCTTT.

Concerning this clone: Other DNA sequences in this specimen translate into the identical CDR3. The J gene is TRBJ2-5, the V gene TRBV5-1; perhaps TRBD2 as D (5 bases). V lost 2 bases to trimming and J lost 3 bases, with 11 bases between them. Germline CDR1 reads SGHRS; CDR2 reads YFSETQ. The CDR3 covers 14 residues. The CDR3 sequence: CASSFRGPEETQYF. The DNA for the CDR3 is TGCGCCAGCAGCTTCCGAGGGCCTGAAGAGACCCAGTACTTC.

The J gene is TRBJ1-2, the V gene TRBV2; possible D gene TRBD1, 5 bases. Trimming removed 5 bases from V and 4 bases from J, with 17 bases in between. The CDR3 is 15 residues long. Looked up from germline, CDR1 is SNHLY and CDR2 is FYNNEI. The CDR3 region is CASSSRTLVRYGYTF. The CDR3 bases are TGTGCCAGCAGTTCTCGGACATTGGTACGCTATGGCTACACCTTC.

The rearrangement links TRBV7-9 to TRBJ1-5; TRBD1 matches at 7 bases. The CDR3 is 15 residues long. Germline-derived CDR1 and CDR2 are SEHNR and FQNEAQ (reference sequence). With 1 base clipped from V and 5 bases from J, the junction kept 5 bases outside the gene matches. The CDR3 protein is CASSLGQGGDQPQHF. The CDR3 DNA reads as TGTGCCAGCAGCTTAGGACAGGGAGGAGATCAGCCCCAGCATTTT.